The 24 T cell receptor beta chains reported below all come from one sample, sequenced in a study of spatial heterogeneity in lung cancer. From the 5' RACE reads, TCRdb called clonotypes with MiXCR, one entry per CDR3 protein. The repertoire consists of approximately 50,000 distinct CDR3 sequences, with roughly 7.4% occurring once and the leading ten covering roughly 37%. Time point: blood at routine non-recurrence follow-up after resection. Sequencing covered unsorted whole RNA taken from tumor, nontumor lung or frozen PBMC. The sequencing used PBMCs, collected at follow-up. The source is a female donor with early-stage non-small cell lung cancer.

This clonotype was counted many times. This rearrangement joins TRBV3-1 to TRBJ2-6; perhaps D is TRBD1 or TRBD2 (6 bases each). The CDR3 runs 16 residues. Trimming cost V 4 bases and J 4 bases, with 14 bases left between them. Germline CDR1 is LGHDT and CDR2 is YNNKEL (reference sequence). CDR3 coding DNA: TGTGCCAGCAGCCTTATAGGGGGGCCCGGGGCCAACGTCCTGACTTTC. Its protein product is CASSLIGGPGANVLTF.

The sample holds many counts of this clonotype. J is TRBJ1-3 and V is TRBV11-2; D not certain. CDR1 and CDR2 from the germline V gene are SGHAT and FQNNGV. The CDR3 is 14 amino acids. The ends were cut back, 6 bases at V and 4 bases at J, with 13 bases in the middle. CDR3 in amino acids: CASRDGSSGNTIYF. In nucleotides, the CDR3 is TGTGCCAGCAGGGACGGATCCTCGGGAAACACCATATATTTT.

This clonotype has ten or more counts. The chain joins TRBV9 to TRBJ2-3; D remains ambiguous. CDR1 is SGDLS and CDR2 is YYNGEE in the germline V gene. This CDR3 spans 15 amino acids. The V end lost 1 base, the J end lost 4 bases, and 13 bases lay between the germline ends. DNA for the CDR3: TGTGCCAGCAGCGTATTGGGGAACGGCGCAGATACGCAGTATTTT. Translating gives CASSVLGNGADTQYF.

V and J are TRBV20-1 and TRBJ2-3; D possibly uses TRBD1 or TRBD2 (5 bases each). Germline V gene sequence: CDR1 DFQATT, CDR2 SNEGSKA (reference sequence). Trimming left V 0 bases short and J 0 bases short, with 16 bases between. The CDR3 is made up of 17 amino acids. This chain's CDR3 is CSARDGMGDSSTDTQYF. CDR3 coding DNA: TGCAGTGCTAGAGATGGAATGGGGGATTCTAGCACAGATACGCAGTATTTT.

The sample holds many counts of this clonotype. The chain couples TRBV27 to TRBJ1-4; the D is unclear. The CDR3 spans 16 residues. Trimming stripped 6 bases from V and 7 bases from J, with 21 bases between. The germline CDR1 and CDR2 sequences are MNHEY and SMNVEV (reference sequence). CDR3 sequence: CASRATGPSLVEKLFF. As DNA, the CDR3 is TGTGCCAGCAGGGCGACCGGGCCTTCCCTCGTTGAAAAACTGTTTTTT.

This clonotype was counted many times. CDR3 loop: CASSRGSDTQYF. The CDR3 DNA reads TGTGCCAGCTCGAGGGGTTCAGATACGCAGTATTTT. This chain uses TRBV12-3 or TRBV12-4 with TRBJ2-3; either TRBD1 or TRBD2 may supply D (5 bases each). This CDR3 has 12 amino acids. Trimming took off 8 bases at V and 4 bases at J, with 10 bases between the two ends.

This clonotype was observed many times. The V gene is TRBV28, the J gene TRBJ2-7; D ambiguous. Germline-derived CDR1 and CDR2 are MDHEN and SYDVKM. The V end was cut by 2 bases, the J end by 7 bases, with 9 bases between. The CDR3 consists of 12 residues. CDR3 bases: TGTGCCAGCAGTTTACTGTTAGGGGAGCAGTACTTC. Its protein product is CASSLLLGEQYF.

This clonotype was detected only a few times. The J gene is TRBJ1-1, the V gene TRBV7-2; TRBD1 is a possible D gene (5 bases). CDR3 length: 13 residues. V lost 2 bases, J lost 7 bases, and 11 bases lay in between. Germline V gene data show CDR1 as SGHTA and CDR2 as FQGNSA. The CDR3: CASSLLLGGEAFF. The DNA for the CDR3 is TGTGCCAGCAGCTTATTATTGGGGGGTGAAGCTTTCTTT. Drawing the rest from reference TRBV7-2 and TRBJ1-1, the complete variable domain is GAGVSQSPSNKVTEKGKDVELRCDPISGHTALYWYRQSLGQGLEFLIYFQGNSAPDKSGLPSDRFSAERTGGSVSTLTIQRTQQEDSAVYLCASSLLLGGEAFFGQGTRLTVV.

The J gene is TRBJ1-2, the V gene TRBV4-3; D might be TRBD1 (6 bases). The germline V gene encodes CDR1 LGHNA and CDR2 YSLEER. The V gene lost 4 bases and the J gene lost 5 bases, with 17 bases spanning the gap. CDR3 length: 15 amino acids. CDR3 sequence: CASSPKTGGGYGYTF. The CDR3 DNA sequence: TGCGCCAGCAGCCCGAAGACGGGGGGCGGGTATGGCTACACCTTC.

This clonotype was recorded a few times. The chain recombines TRBV6-2 or TRBV6-3 with TRBJ2-1, with 9 nucleotides matching TRBD1. In germline, CDR1 is MNHEY, CDR2 SVGEGT. The ends lost 5 bases at V and 6 bases at J; junction bases unmatched: 20. This CDR3 contains 19 residues. The CDR3 nucleotides are TGTGCCAGCAGTCGGTCCCGGGACAGGGTCAGGCTTCTTTTCAATGAGCAGTTCTTC. Translation gives CASSRSRDRVRLLFNEQFF.

This clonotype was seen many times. This chain joins TRBV6-4 and TRBJ2-1; TRBD2 matches 11 bases. Germline V gene data show CDR1 as MRHNA and CDR2 as SNTAGT. With V trimmed by 5 bases and J by 8 bases, 11 bases remained unmatched. The CDR3 sequence is 16 residues long. The CDR3 region has the DNA TGTGCCAGCAGTTCTAGCGGGGGGACCACGAGGGATGAGCAGTTCTTC. This translates into CASSSSGGTTRDEQFF.

Ten or more counts support this clonotype. V usage is TRBV7-8 and J usage is TRBJ1-4, with unresolved D. V shed 7 bases and J shed 3 bases, with 6 bases lying between them. CDR1 is SGHVS, CDR2 FQNEAQ, per germline. This CDR3 comprises 12 residues. Written as DNA, the CDR3 is TGTGCCAGCAATAGACCTAATGAAAAACTGTTTTTT. Translating it yields CASNRPNEKLFF. Variable domain in full (rest from reference TRBV7-8 and TRBJ1-4): GAGVSQSPRYKVAKRGQDVALRCDPISGHVSLFWYQQALGQGPEFLTYFQNEAQLDKSGLPSDRFFAERPEGSVSTLKIQRTQQEDSAVYLCASNRPNEKLFFGSGTQLSVL.

J is TRBJ1-2 and V is TRBV3-1; D gene uncertain. V was clipped by 1 base and J by 5 bases, with 8 bases between them. CDR1 and CDR2 (germline): LGHDT, YNNKEL (reference sequence). CDR3 length: 13 residues. The CDR3 coding sequence is TGTGCCAGCAGCCAAGCCATGTTTTATGGCTACACCTTC. It encodes CASSQAMFYGYTF.

Only a few counts were recorded for this clonotype. The J gene is TRBJ2-7, the V gene TRBV10-3, with D possibly TRBD2 on 6 matching bases. Trimming shortened V by 7 bases and J by 0 bases, and 10 bases separated the two germline ends. Germline values: CDR1 ENHRY, CDR2 SYGVKD. This CDR3 has 13 amino acids. In DNA, the CDR3 is TGTGCCATCACGGGGGTAAGCTCCTACGAGCAGTACTTC. Protein product: CAITGVSSYEQYF.

This sequence joins TRBV7-2 and TRBJ2-1; 9 nucleotides align to TRBD2. The germline V gene encodes CDR1 SGHTA and CDR2 FQGNSA. This CDR3 comprises 15 residues. J was trimmed by 5 bases and V by 7 bases; bases with no gene match: 9. The chain's CDR3 is CASTPYSGGNNEQFF. The CDR3 nucleotides are TGTGCCAGCACCCCTTATAGCGGGGGTAACAATGAGCAGTTCTTC.

Many counts were recorded for this clonotype. The rearrangement links TRBV20-1 to TRBJ1-2; 9 bases are shared with TRBD1. Germline values: CDR1 DFQATT, CDR2 SNEGSKA (reference sequence). The CDR3 is made up of 13 amino acids. Trimming at V came to 5 bases and at J to 7 bases, leaving 8 bases not matched to a gene. Here the CDR3 reads CSAPEDRGFGYTF. CDR3 DNA: TGCAGTGCTCCCGAGGACAGGGGCTTTGGCTACACCTTC.

This clonotype appeared many times. The chain combines TRBV9 with TRBJ2-3; no reliable D call. Between the trimmed V and J ends, which lost 0 bases and 6 bases, there was a span of 11 bases. The CDR3 is made up of 14 amino acids. Germline lookup yields CDR1 SGDLS and CDR2 YYNGEE. The CDR3 nucleotides read TGTGCCAGCAGCGTAGCTAGTCTGGGGGATACGCAGTATTTT. Translation: CASSVASLGDTQYF. The whole variable domain, remainder taken from reference TRBV9 and TRBJ2-3, is DSGVTQTPKHLITATGQRVTLRCSPRSGDLSVYWYQQSLDQGLQFLIQYYNGEERAKGNILERFSAQQFPDLHSELNLSSLELGDSALYFCASSVASLGDTQYFGPGTRLTVL.

This clonotype was detected a few times. V usage is TRBV7-9 and J usage is TRBJ1-2; 9 positions match TRBD1. The V gene end was trimmed by 1 base and the J gene end by 6 bases; junction bases not matched to a gene: 3. Germline V gene lookup returns CDR1 SEHNR and CDR2 FQNEAQ (reference sequence). The CDR3 contains 14 residues. CDR3 sequence (DNA): TGTGCCAGCAGCTTAGGACAGGGGGAGAATGGCTACACCTTC. Translation gives CASSLGQGENGYTF. Supplemented by reference TRBV7-9 and TRBJ1-2, the full variable domain reads DTGVSQNPRHKITKRGQNVTFRCDPISEHNRLYWYRQTLGQGPEFLTYFQNEAQLEKSRLLSDRFSAERPKGSFSTLEIQRTEQGDSAMYLCASSLGQGENGYTFGSGTRLTVV.

Remarks on this clonotype: One end of the junction is discordant with germline, which a read error may explain. This chain connects TRBV2 to TRBJ1-1; D gene unclear. Looked up from germline, CDR1 is SNHLY and CDR2 is FYNNEI. The CDR3 is 14 amino acids. The CDR3 DNA sequence: TGTACCAGTTCGGTTCTTACACGGCGGACTGAAGCTTTCTTT. Its translation is CTSSVLTRRTEAFF.

This clonotype was observed a handful of times. The J gene is TRBJ1-2, the V gene TRBV19; D remains unclear. The CDR3 extends over 13 amino acids. V gave up 6 bases and J gave up 6 bases, with 14 bases separating them. The germline gives CDR1 LNHDA, CDR2 SQIVND (reference sequence). DNA for the CDR3: TGTGCCAGTAGCCACAGCCGCGGGGATGGCTACACCTTC. Translation gives CASSHSRGDGYTF.

This chain uses TRBV7-2 with TRBJ2-3; D may match TRBD1 or TRBD2 (5 bases each). The germline V and J ends were trimmed by 5 bases and 0 bases, with 9 bases remaining between them. The CDR3 runs 14 residues. From germline, CDR1 is SGHTA and CDR2 FQGNSA. For the CDR3, the DNA is TGTGCCAGCAGCCGGGACGTTAGCACAGATACGCAGTATTTT. Translating gives CASSRDVSTDTQYF.

The chain couples TRBV29-1 to TRBJ1-3, with D hard to call. Trimming pared 6 bases from V and 6 bases from J, leaving 18 bases between. Germline CDR1 and CDR2: SQVTM and ANQGSEA. CDR3 length: 14 amino acids. CDR3 protein: CSVPARGSLNTIYF. As DNA, the CDR3 is TGCAGCGTCCCCGCCCGGGGTAGCTTAAACACCATATATTTT.

The table lists this clonotype with many counts. The chain recombines TRBV7-9 with TRBJ2-3; 9 nucleotides align to TRBD2. The CDR3 loop spans 16 amino acids. Trimming at V came to 3 bases and at J to 4 bases, leaving 8 bases not matched to a gene. Germline CDR1 reads SEHNR; CDR2 reads FQNEAQ (reference sequence). The CDR3 sequence: CASSFFLRGGPDTQYF. CDR3 coding DNA: TGTGCCAGCAGCTTTTTCCTGCGGGGGGGTCCAGATACGCAGTATTTT.

This clonotype was seen only a few times. The rearrangement uses TRBV20-1 and TRBJ2-3, with D possibly matching TRBD1 (5 bases). The CDR3 loop spans 14 amino acids. V shed 6 bases and J shed 0 bases, with 13 bases lying between them. Germline lookup yields CDR1 DFQATT and CDR2 SNEGSKA (reference sequence). This chain's CDR3 is CSAWGDSSTDTQYF. CDR3 DNA: TGCAGTGCATGGGGCGATTCTAGCACAGATACGCAGTATTTT.